The clone carrying this T cell receptor (beta chain) occurred many times. Sampling of bone marrow took place during active disease in every patient. This CDR3 region has 17 residues. V shed 4 bases and J 3 bases; nucleotides not matched to a gene: 11. The V gene's germline CDR1 is SGHKS and CDR2 YYEKEE (reference sequence). The data belong to a study of read filtering for tumor transcriptome and immune sequencing. From about 400 ng of RNA, a library with molecular barcoded alpha/delta and beta/gamma adaptors was made. TCRdb recomputed calls from the reads with MiXCR, one row per CDR3 protein. The data hold around 40,000 distinct CDR3 sequences, with around 11% observed a single time.

The sequenced material came from a population of CD138-negative cells sorted from bone marrow. The clonotype was recovered from a donor aged 40 or over with multiple myeloma. The chain uses TRBV5-5 and TRBJ2-2; TRBD1 matches 8 bases. The CDR3: CASSLDRVELYTGELFF. CDR3 DNA: TGTGCCAGCAGCCTGGACAGGGTCGAACTATACACCGGGGAGCTGTTTTTT.